The clone carrying this TCR beta chain came up many times. What it recognizes is unknown. These data are taken from a study of T-cell reconstitution after alpha-beta-depleted transplantation in children. Study-wide results and limits: There were some patients whose high TCRbeta diversity at day 60 came from surviving recipient T cells and thymic progenitors. Several hundred expanded graft clones reportedly gave rise to the alpha-beta T cells present about two months after transplant. When one year had passed after transplant, most T-cell counts and diversity came from newly produced T cells.

Unique molecular identifiers featured in how the TCRbeta library was prepared. TCRdb analysed the PCR reads with MiXCR anew, one entry per CDR3 protein. This sample has 65,000 to 85,000 distinct CDR3 sequences, with roughly 10% found just once. Between the trimmed V and J ends, which lost 5 bases and 3 bases, there was a span of 6 bases. In germline, CDR1 is DFQATT, CDR2 SNEGSKA (reference sequence). CDR3 size: 11 residues. This material consisted of PBMCs, taken before TCRalphabeta/CD19-depleted stem cell transplant. The source is a boy younger than 18 with acute myeloid leukemia, due to receive a stem cell transplant. The chain uses TRBV20-1 and TRBJ2-3, with D uncertain. Here the CDR3 DNA reads TGCAGTGCTTCCATGACAGATACGCAGTATTTT. Its translation is CSASMTDTQYF.